A single sample is the source of the 16 T cell receptor beta chains below, sequenced in a study of blood T cells in healthy people across ages. A sample-barcoded 5' primer and a J-beta primer mix were used in a second PCR of roughly 7 to 12 cycles. TCRdb ran MiXCR on the 5' RACE reads and lists one entry per CDR3 protein. Counted here are roughly 800,000 distinct CDR3 sequences, approximately 24% occurring once; the ten biggest clones make up over 2.5%. These data were likewise used in another study, on T cells of mothers and their children.

The sequenced sample consisted of blood. The receptor source for this set is a boy aged 5-17 years in good health.

For this clonotype: With a much larger clone just one base away, this may be a read error. Here the CDR3 reads CVSSPHVSRAKNIQYF. The CDR3, as DNA: TGTGTCAGCAGTCCTCATGTTTCCAGAGCCAAAAACATTCAGTACTTC. This chain uses TRBV28 with TRBJ2-4; D is unclear. The CDR3 loop spans 16 amino acids. The germline CDR1 and CDR2 sequences are MDHEN and SYDVKM.

The V gene is TRBV6-1, the J gene TRBJ2-7, with D maybe TRBD2 (5 bases). V shed 3 bases and J shed 7 bases, with 16 bases lying between them. This CDR3 comprises 14 residues. Germline V gene data show CDR1 as MNHNS and CDR2 as SASEGT. CDR3 sequence (DNA): TGTGCCAGCAGTGACCGACGGGGATTGGGGGAGCAGTACTTC. Its protein product is CASSDRRGLGEQYF.

This clonotype was counted between two and nine times. The gene calls are TRBV12-3 or TRBV12-4 and TRBJ1-4; possible D gene TRBD1, 6 bases. Trimming pared 6 bases from V and 4 bases from J, leaving 15 bases between. This CDR3 comprises 15 residues. The CDR3 here is CASSPRGNGNEKLFF. The CDR3 nucleotides read TGTGCCAGCAGCCCCAGGGGTAATGGTAATGAAAAACTGTTTTTT.

V gene TRBV7-7 combines with J gene TRBJ2-5; perhaps TRBD2 as D (6 bases). Germline CDR1 and CDR2: SSHAT and FNYEAQ (reference sequence). V was clipped by 5 bases and J by 2 bases, with 15 bases between them. The length of the CDR3 is 15 residues. Written as DNA, the CDR3 is TGTGCCAGCAGCCCCACGCTAGCGCATCAAGAGACCCAGTACTTC. Its protein product is CASSPTLAHQETQYF.

This chain joins TRBV11-2 and TRBJ2-5, with TRBD2 matching 8 bases. V was pared by 4 bases and J by 6 bases, with 7 bases of the junction left unmatched. Germline CDR1 SGHAT, CDR2 FQNNGV. The length of the CDR3 is 14 residues. Written as DNA, the CDR3 is TGTGCCAGCAGCTCCTCGGGGGGGTGGCAGACCCAGTACTTC. This codes for CASSSSGGWQTQYF.

The chain carries TRBV20-1 and TRBJ1-2; TRBD1 matches at 7 bases. The J segment lost 7 bases and the V segment lost 6 bases, leaving 17 bases of the junction unmatched. Per the germline V gene, CDR1 is DFQATT and CDR2 is SNEGSKA (reference sequence). This CDR3 region has 15 residues. CDR3 sequence reads: CSANNPPQGVGGYTF. CDR3 bases: TGCAGTGCCAACAATCCCCCCCAGGGGGTGGGTGGCTACACCTTC.

This clonotype has more than one count but fewer than ten. The chain links TRBV20-1 to TRBJ1-1; D might be TRBD1 (5 bases). Germline V lookup: CDR1 DFQATT, CDR2 SNEGSKA (reference sequence). This CDR3 has 10 residues. CDR3 protein: CSPQGAEAFF. DNA of the CDR3: TGCAGCCCTCAGGGCGCTGAAGCTTTCTTT.

This clonotype was detected a few times. V gene TRBV9 combines with J gene TRBJ1-1; no definite D call. The CDR3 is made up of 13 amino acids. Between the trimmed V and J ends, which lost 0 bases and 4 bases, there was a span of 7 bases. The germline V gene encodes CDR1 SGDLS and CDR2 YYNGEE. CDR3 region: CASSVASGTEAFF. The DNA for the CDR3 is TGTGCCAGCAGCGTAGCATCGGGCACTGAAGCTTTCTTT.

The chain carries TRBV15 and TRBJ2-5; 7 bases line up with TRBD1. In germline, CDR1 is LNHNV, CDR2 YYDKDF (reference sequence). CDR3 length equals 15 residues. V was clipped by 3 bases and J by 5 bases; unmatched bases: 9. The CDR3 DNA is TGTGCCACCAGCAGCCAGACGACAGGGCGGGAGACCCAGTACTTC. Residues: CATSSQTTGRETQYF.

This clonotype appeared a few times. The chain employs TRBV20-1 and TRBJ2-2; D gene ambiguous. Germline CDR1 reads DFQATT; CDR2 reads SNEGSKA (reference sequence). Deletions cut 0 bases from V and 0 bases from J, with 11 bases between. The CDR3 has 16 amino acids. In nucleotides, the CDR3 is TGCAGTGCTAGAGATCGGTTAGGGACGAACACCGGGGAGCTGTTTTTT. As protein: CSARDRLGTNTGELFF.

This clonotype occurred a few times. The chain links TRBV6-6 to TRBJ1-1, with a weak D call TRBD1 (6 bases). Trimming shortened V by 2 bases and J by 5 bases, and 12 bases separated the two germline ends. CDR1 and CDR2 (germline): MNHNY, SVGAGI (reference sequence). This CDR3 contains 14 residues. The CDR3 nucleotides are TGTGCCAGCAGTTACGTATCTCAGGGGACTGAAGCTTTCTTT. Its protein is CASSYVSQGTEAFF.

Concerning this clonotype itself: Germline is not matched at one junction end, which may reflect a read error. The chain joins TRBV12-3 or TRBV12-4 to TRBJ1-3; 7 bases are shared with TRBD1. This CDR3 is 16 amino acids long. The CDR3 is CASSAGQSFSGDTIYF. In nucleotides, the CDR3 is TGTGCCAGCAGTGCGGGACAGTCCTTCTCTGGAGACACCATATATTTT.

Worth noting for this clonotype: With a much larger clone just one base away, this may be a read error. This chain connects TRBV10-3 to TRBJ2-5; the match to TRBD1 covers 8 bases. The last part of the DNA fits TRBJ2-7 better; the J call may be wrong. The germline V gene has CDR1 ENHRY and CDR2 SYGVKD. The CDR3 is 14 residues long. This chain's CDR3 is CATGCPGQAPEQYF. The CDR3 region has the DNA TGTGCCACGGGGTGCCCGGGACAGGCCCCCGAGCAGTACTTC.

This clonotype was seen a few times. The chain has TRBV6-2 or TRBV6-3 and TRBJ1-2; D may be TRBD1 (6 bases). V was cut by 0 bases and J by 8 bases, with 16 bases left in between. The CDR3 extends over 15 amino acids. Germline CDR1 is MNHEY and CDR2 is SVGEGT. This CDR3 reads CASSYSFWTAVGYTF. CDR3 in DNA: TGTGCCAGCAGTTACTCGTTTTGGACAGCCGTAGGCTACACCTTC.

V and J are TRBV20-1 and TRBJ2-4; D is undetermined. CDR1 is DFQATT and CDR2 is SNEGSKA in the germline V gene (reference sequence). Deletions cut 7 bases from V and 0 bases from J, with 13 bases between. This CDR3 has 14 residues. CDR3 DNA sequence: TGCAGTGTCAAGGGTAGCCTAGCCAAAAACATTCAGTACTTC. The encoded protein is CSVKGSLAKNIQYF.

The sample holds a few counts of this clonotype. This chain's CDR3 is CASSLYGTQTYEQYF. CDR3 DNA: TGTGCCAGCAGCCTATATGGGACGCAGACCTACGAGCAGTACTTC. The chain combines TRBV7-2 with TRBJ2-7; either TRBD1 or TRBD2 may supply D (5 bases each). Trimming took off 5 bases at V and 2 bases at J, with 16 bases between the two ends. This CDR3 region has 15 residues. Germline V gene lookup returns CDR1 SGHTA and CDR2 FQGNSA.